The subject of this entry is one T cell receptor beta chain. Its cognate antigen is unknown. Germline V gene sequence: CDR1 SNHLY, CDR2 FYNNEI. V shed 3 bases and J 8 bases; nucleotides not matched to a gene: 8. The CDR3 loop spans 15 amino acids. Sequencing was performed with immunoSEQ multiplex PCR; in TCRdb, only in-frame clones are kept and a portion is missing. The sample contains about 110,000 clones, roughly 87% of which appear only once. The record originates from a study of T cell responses to AZD1222 COVID-19 vaccine. About the study: Second-dose recipients at about 4 or about 12 weeks were treated as one pooled group. Study findings and constraints: Seropositive AZD1222 recipients at baseline numbered only six or seven. Clonal diversity may have been underestimated, and the donors were mostly white British, with more females than males.

The receptor was isolated from an adult in good health. The chain uses TRBV2 and TRBJ2-4; 9 bases line up with TRBD1. Sequencing was performed on peripheral blood, taken on day 0 of AZD1222 vaccination. CDR3 amino acids: CASSEAGQGNDIQYF. For the CDR3, the DNA is TGTGCCAGCAGTGAGGCGGGACAGGGTAACGACATTCAGTACTTC.